This T cell receptor beta chain was found in a study of blood T cell repertoires in COVID-19. Produced via immunoSEQ multiplex PCR; TCRdb's table is partial and in-frame only. The sample shows 85,000 to 120,000 clones, about two thirds of them seen only once. The CDR3 covers 14 residues. Germline V gene data show CDR1 as LNHDA and CDR2 as SQIVND (reference sequence). V gave up 8 bases and J gave up 8 bases, with 21 bases separating them. V and J are TRBV19 and TRBJ1-2, with a weak D call TRBD1 (5 bases). Sequencing was done on a sample of peripheral blood. The origin of this receptor is a human donor with acute or convalescent COVID-19. The donor label of this sample is uncertain. CDR3 in amino acids: CASSVRVQALGYTF. The DNA of the CDR3 is TGTGCCAGTTCTGTCAGGGTTCAGGCCCTAGGCTACACCTTC.